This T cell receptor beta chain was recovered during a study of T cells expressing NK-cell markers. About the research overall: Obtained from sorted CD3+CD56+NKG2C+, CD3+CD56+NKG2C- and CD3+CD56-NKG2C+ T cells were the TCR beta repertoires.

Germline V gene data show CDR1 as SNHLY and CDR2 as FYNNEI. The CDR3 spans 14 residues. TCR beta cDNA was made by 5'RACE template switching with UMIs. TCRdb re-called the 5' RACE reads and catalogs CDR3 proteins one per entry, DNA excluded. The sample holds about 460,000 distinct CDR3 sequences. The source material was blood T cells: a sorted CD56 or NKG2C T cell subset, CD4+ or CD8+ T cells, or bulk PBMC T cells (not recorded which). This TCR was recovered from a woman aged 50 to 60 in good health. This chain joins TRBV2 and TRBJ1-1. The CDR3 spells CASSLQSWNTEAFF. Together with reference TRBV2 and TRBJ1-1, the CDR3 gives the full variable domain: EPEVTQTPSHQVTQMGQEVILRCVPISNHLYFYWYRQILGQKVEFLVSFYNNEISEKSEIFDDQFSVERPDGSNFTLKIRSTKLEDSAMYFCASSLQSWNTEAFFGQGTRLTVV.